The 30 T cell receptor beta chains below all came from one sample that was sequenced in a study of blood T cell repertoires in COVID-19 (dated by TCRdb to 2018 to 2021). The library was made by the immunoSEQ multiplex PCR assay. TCRdb carries this immuneACCESS record with in-frame sequences only. Its versions omit some clonotypes, under half of them owing to an unresolved V gene in the studies checked, with the rest unexplained. The sample has more than 300,000 clones on record, roughly 86% of them singletons. Approximately 1.5% of the sample belongs to the ten largest clones. Sequenced input: peripheral blood. These receptors all come from a woman aged 50 to 65 with acute or convalescent COVID-19.

The genes are TRBV21-1 and TRBJ1-5; TRBD1, the table's D call, lacks a check against the DNA. TRBV21-1 is shown as a pseudogene. The CDR3 covers 16 residues. The CDR3 nucleotides are TGTGCCAGCAGCAAGCTACGGGACAGGAGCAATCAGCCCCAGCATTTT. Its protein is CASSKLRDRSNQPQHF.

J is TRBJ1-3 and V is TRBV2; D is undetermined. The CDR3 is made up of 14 amino acids. Trimming cost V 6 bases and J 2 bases, with 11 bases left between them. Germline loops: CDR1 SNHLY, CDR2 FYNNEI. CDR3 sequence (DNA): TGTGCCAGCAGCGCTACAGTTACTGGAAACACCATATATTTT. Amino acid sequence: CASSATVTGNTIYF.

The V gene is TRBV6-6, the J gene TRBJ2-7, with 7 bases aligning to TRBD2. Germline V lookup: CDR1 MNHNY, CDR2 SVGAGI (reference sequence). CDR3 length: 13 amino acids. V was clipped by 2 bases and J by 5 bases; unmatched bases: 3. CDR3 sequence reads: CASSYRAGDEQYF. The CDR3 nucleotides read TGTGCCAGCAGTTACAGGGCGGGAGACGAGCAGTACTTC.

V is TRBV2 and J is TRBJ2-2; no clear D. The V end was cut by 9 bases, the J end by 3 bases, with 14 bases between. Germline V gives CDR1 SNHLY, CDR2 FYNNEI. The CDR3 spans 14 residues. The CDR3: CASLVGQHTGELFF. CDR3 DNA sequence: TGTGCCAGTCTTGTTGGGCAACACACCGGGGAGCTGTTTTTT.

This chain joins TRBV6-6 and TRBJ2-5; TRBD1 matches at 8 bases. J gave up 14 bases and V 2 bases, and 4 bases lay outside the gene matches. The CDR3 contains 11 residues. Germline CDR1 MNHNY, CDR2 SVGAGI (reference sequence). For the CDR3, the DNA is TGTGCCAGCAGTTACGGCCAGGGGGCATACTTC. Translated, it gives CASSYGQGAYF.

The chain couples TRBV2 to TRBJ2-1, with TRBD2 matching 8 bases. This CDR3 is 16 amino acids long. Looked up from germline, CDR1 is SNHLY and CDR2 is FYNNEI. V lost 3 bases to trimming and J lost 3 bases; unmatched junction nucleotides: 7. The CDR3 reads CASSDLLAGHYNEQFF. CDR3 DNA: TGTGCCAGCAGTGACCTTCTAGCGGGTCACTACAATGAGCAGTTCTTC.

The chain employs TRBV30 and TRBJ2-1; maybe TRBD2 (7 bases). The germline V gene has CDR1 GTSNPN and CDR2 SVGIG (reference sequence). V lost 8 bases and J lost 7, with 18 bases in between. The CDR3 spans 13 residues. CDR3 loop: CAGGRGTRNEQFF. Written as DNA, the CDR3 is TGTGCCGGGGGGCGGGGGACTCGGAATGAGCAGTTCTTC.

Notes on this clone: Other DNA sequences in the sample encode the same CDR3. The chain combines TRBV5-1 with TRBJ2-7, with 10 bases that match TRBD1. Germline V gene sequence: CDR1 SGHRS, CDR2 YFSETQ. This CDR3 contains 13 residues. After removal of 5 bases from V and 3 bases from J, the junction contained 2 bases not matched to a gene. The CDR3 DNA is TGCGCCAGCAGTTGGGACAGGGGCTACGAGCAGTACTTC. It yields the protein CASSWDRGYEQYF.

This sequence joins TRBV2 and TRBJ1-6; D remains ambiguous. V was trimmed by 8 bases and J by 0 bases, leaving 11 bases between them. The germline CDR1 and CDR2 sequences are SNHLY and FYNNEI. This CDR3 spans 15 amino acids. The DNA of the CDR3 is TGTGCCAGCTTGAAGGAGAGCTCCTATAATTCACCCCTCCACTTT. Translating gives CASLKESSYNSPLHF.

V gene TRBV28 combines with J gene TRBJ2-3, with 7 bases identical to TRBD2. Germline V CDR1 and CDR2: MDHEN, SYDVKM. The V and J ends lost 2 bases and 2 bases, in that order; junction bases with no gene match: 13. The CDR3 spans 18 residues. The CDR3 region is CASSLVAASGKYTDTQYF. In DNA, the CDR3 is TGTGCCAGCAGTTTAGTTGCCGCCAGCGGGAAATACACAGATACGCAGTATTTT.

This clone was counted a single time. CDR3 in amino acids: CASSVLSSYEQYF. The CDR3 DNA reads TGTGCCAGCAGCGTCCTTAGCTCCTACGAGCAGTACTTC. The J gene is TRBJ2-7, the V gene TRBV7-9, with D unresolved. The CDR3 spans 13 residues. Germline assignment: CDR1 SEHNR and CDR2 FQNEAQ (reference sequence). Trimming shortened V by 5 bases and J by 0 bases, and 8 bases separated the two germline ends.

V is TRBV3-1 (or the pseudogene TRBV3-2) and J is TRBJ2-1, with D possibly TRBD2 on 6 matching bases. V lost 0 bases and J 8 bases, leaving 14 bases between the germline ends. This CDR3 contains 15 residues. Germline loops: CDR1 LGHDT, CDR2 YNNKEL (reference sequence). CDR3 sequence reads: CASSQDLQRAYEQFF. The CDR3 DNA sequence: TGTGCCAGCAGCCAAGATCTTCAGCGGGCCTATGAGCAGTTCTTC.

The chain joins TRBV11-3 to TRBJ2-1, with a weak D call TRBD1 (6 bases). The ends were cut back, 5 bases at V and 1 base at J, with 15 bases in the middle. The CDR3 spans 16 residues. Per the germline V gene, CDR1 is SGHNT and CDR2 is YENEEA. CDR3 nucleotide sequence: TGTGCCAGCAGCCTACAACTAGGGGGTTCCTACAATGAGCAGTTCTTC. Translation gives CASSLQLGGSYNEQFF. Supplemented by reference TRBV11-3 and TRBJ2-1, the full variable domain reads EAGVVQSPRYKIIEKKQPVAFWCNPISGHNTLYWYLQNLGQGPELLIRYENEEAVDDSQLPKDRFSAERLKGVDSTLKIQPAELGDSAVYLCASSLQLGGSYNEQFFGPGTRLTVL.

A single count supports this clone. The gene calls are TRBV9 and TRBJ1-5, with 8 bases identical to TRBD1. Germline V gene data show CDR1 as SGDLS and CDR2 as YYNGEE. This CDR3 comprises 14 residues. The V segment lost 3 bases and the J segment 5 bases; nucleotides outside the gene matches: 4. The CDR3 coding sequence is TGTGCCAGCAGCGAGGGACAGGTTTATCAGCCCCAGCATTTT. This gives the protein CASSEGQVYQPQHF.

The chain carries TRBV7-2 and TRBJ1-5; 7 bases match TRBD1. The CDR3 has 14 residues. Trimming took 1 base from V and 5 from J; bases not matched to a gene: 2. Germline CDR1 is SGHTA and CDR2 is FQGNSA. The chain's CDR3 is CASSLVQGDQPQHF. Written as DNA, the CDR3 is TGTGCCAGCAGCTTAGTCCAGGGGGATCAGCCCCAGCATTTT.

This clone has a single count. The chain uses TRBV7-2 and TRBJ1-3, with D possibly TRBD1 on 6 matching bases. V was shortened by 1 base and J by 4 bases, with 8 bases between the two germline ends. This CDR3 has 14 residues. CDR1 is SGHTA and CDR2 is FQGNSA in the germline V gene. As DNA, the CDR3 is TGTGCCAGCAGCTTAGACAGGGAAGGAAACACCATATATTTT. It codes for CASSLDREGNTIYF.

This clone is a singleton in its sample. The rearrangement uses TRBV6-2 or TRBV6-3 and TRBJ2-3, with 10 nucleotides matching TRBD2. CDR3 length: 20 residues. Germline CDR1 MNHEY, CDR2 SVGEGT. The J segment lost 0 bases and the V segment lost 2 bases, leaving 14 bases of the junction unmatched. The CDR3 DNA is TGTGCCAGCAGTTACCCCGCGGGTAGCGGGGGGCAGGAGAGCACAGATACGCAGTATTTT. Its translation is CASSYPAGSGGQESTDTQYF.

The gene calls are TRBV7-9 and TRBJ1-1; the D gene is possibly TRBD1 (6 bases). In germline, CDR1 is SEHNR, CDR2 FQNEAQ (reference sequence). This CDR3 has 14 amino acids. The V end was cut by 7 bases, the J end by 10 bases, with 22 bases between. CDR3 bases: TGTGCCAGCATCCCTGGGGGTGGACAGACAGCAGCTTTCTTT. It yields the protein CASIPGGGQTAAFF.

This clone was recorded a few times. The genes are TRBV15 and TRBJ2-4; D gene uncertain. Germline CDR1 LNHNV, CDR2 YYDKDF (reference sequence). The V and J ends lost 0 bases and 8 bases respectively, with 8 bases between them. The CDR3 runs to 13 residues. The CDR3 nucleotides read TGTGCCACCAGCAGAGAGATCCGGGACATTCAGTACTTC. It yields the protein CATSREIRDIQYF.

This clone was counted once. The chain is built from TRBV5-1 and TRBJ1-1; 8 bases agree with TRBD1. V shed 5 bases, J shed 4 bases, and the junction held 4 bases outside the gene matches. CDR1 and CDR2 (germline): SGHRS, YFSETQ. The CDR3 has 13 amino acids. The CDR3 loop is CASRGGQGTEAFF. CDR3 DNA sequence: TGCGCCAGCAGGGGAGGACAGGGCACTGAAGCTTTCTTT.

The V and J genes are TRBV19 and TRBJ2-1, with unresolved D. Germline lookup yields CDR1 LNHDA and CDR2 SQIVND (reference sequence). Trimming removed 1 base at V and 6 bases at J, with 7 bases between. CDR3 length equals 13 residues. DNA for the CDR3: TGTGCCAGTAGTATAGGAAACAGCAATGAGCAGTTCTTC. It codes for CASSIGNSNEQFF.

On this clone itself: Other DNA sequences in this sample translate to the same CDR3. The chain links TRBV5-4 to TRBJ1-3, with D hard to call. V shed 0 bases and J shed 0 bases, with 4 bases lying between them. The CDR3 is 14 amino acids. Germline V lookup: CDR1 SGHNT, CDR2 YYREEE (reference sequence). The CDR3 DNA sequence: TGTGCCAGCAGCTTGGGAGGCTCTGGAAACACCATATATTTT. Amino acid sequence: CASSLGGSGNTIYF.

This clone was recorded a few times. The V gene is TRBV14, the J gene TRBJ2-1; TRBD1 matches 7 bases. The CDR3 is 16 amino acids. Germline values: CDR1 SGHDN, CDR2 FVKESK. The ends lost 1 base at V and 5 bases at J; junction bases unmatched: 8. The CDR3 DNA reads as TGTGCCAGCAGCCAAGTCGGAACAGGGGCCAACAATGAGCAGTTCTTC. Translation gives CASSQVGTGANNEQFF.

The gene calls are TRBV4-2 and TRBJ2-4, with TRBD2 matching 10 bases. Germline trimming cut 0 bases from V and 2 bases from J; bases unmatched to any gene: 10. The CDR3 is 19 amino acids. Germline CDR1 reads LGHNA; CDR2 reads YNFKEQ. The chain's CDR3 is CASSQEASGSRGSKNIQYF. DNA of the CDR3: TGTGCCAGCAGCCAAGAGGCTAGCGGGAGTAGGGGATCCAAAAACATTCAGTACTTC.

The chain joins TRBV27 to TRBJ2-7, with 14 nucleotides matching TRBD2. The CDR3 length is 16 residues. Germline CDR1 and CDR2: MNHEY and SMNVEV (reference sequence). J was trimmed by 4 bases and V by 4 bases; bases with no gene match: 6. The CDR3 DNA sequence: TGTGCCAGCAGTTCCCCTGGGACTAGCGGGGGATACGAGCAGTACTTC. Residues: CASSSPGTSGGYEQYF.

This chain uses TRBV5-1 with TRBJ2-5; perhaps TRBD2 as D (6 bases). From germline, CDR1 is SGHRS and CDR2 YFSETQ. The V gene lost 1 base and the J gene lost 4 bases, with 14 bases spanning the gap. The CDR3 loop spans 15 amino acids. CDR3 DNA sequence: TGCGCCAGCAGCTTGACAGCTCAGGAGGGAGAGACCCAGTACTTC. As protein: CASSLTAQEGETQYF.

The V call is TRBV5-1, the J call TRBJ1-4, with D tentatively TRBD1 (6 bases). This CDR3 contains 14 residues. V lost 4 bases, J lost 10 bases, and 17 bases lay in between. The germline gives CDR1 SGHRS, CDR2 YFSETQ. The chain's CDR3 is CASSTTEGGGKLFF. For the CDR3, the DNA is TGCGCCAGCAGCACGACAGAGGGAGGGGGAAAACTGTTTTTT.

The chain is built from TRBV19 and TRBJ1-1; TRBD1 might be the D (5 bases). CDR1 is LNHDA, CDR2 SQIVND, per germline (reference sequence). With 2 bases removed from V and 5 bases from J, the gap between germline ends came to 9 bases. This CDR3 contains 13 residues. The CDR3 is CASSIQGETEAFF. CDR3 in DNA: TGTGCCAGTAGTATACAGGGCGAGACTGAAGCTTTCTTT.

The chain joins TRBV28 to TRBJ1-3, with D maybe TRBD1 (5 bases). The CDR3 has 17 amino acids. Germline CDR1 reads MDHEN; CDR2 reads SYDVKM. V was clipped by 1 base and J by 3 bases, with 16 bases between them. The CDR3 sequence: CASSLSKGWGDGNTIYF. The CDR3 nucleotides read TGTGCCAGCAGTTTATCTAAGGGCTGGGGGGATGGAAACACCATATATTTT.

The genes are TRBV6-5 and TRBJ1-2, with a possible D match to TRBD1 (5 bases). CDR1 and CDR2 from the germline V gene are MNHEY and SVGAGI. V lost 6 bases and J 5 bases, leaving 16 bases between the germline ends. The CDR3 loop spans 14 amino acids. The CDR3 protein is CASRRGVGGYGYTF. The CDR3 nucleotides are TGTGCCAGCAGAAGGGGTGTTGGGGGGTATGGCTACACCTTC.